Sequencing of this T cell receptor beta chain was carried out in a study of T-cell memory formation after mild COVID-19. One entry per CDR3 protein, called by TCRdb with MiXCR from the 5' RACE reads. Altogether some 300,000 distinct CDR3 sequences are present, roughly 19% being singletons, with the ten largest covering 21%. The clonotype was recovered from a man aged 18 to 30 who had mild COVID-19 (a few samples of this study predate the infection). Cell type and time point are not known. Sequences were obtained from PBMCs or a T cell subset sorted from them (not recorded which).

The CDR3 bases are TGCGCCAGCAGCCATGGAACAGCTCATCGGCCCCAGCATTTT. As protein: CASSHGTAHRPQHF. The chain uses TRBV4-3 and TRBJ1-5; D is ambiguous. The germline V gene has CDR1 LGHNA and CDR2 YSLEER. Trimming took off 3 bases at V and 9 bases at J, with 15 bases between the two ends. The CDR3 has 14 residues.